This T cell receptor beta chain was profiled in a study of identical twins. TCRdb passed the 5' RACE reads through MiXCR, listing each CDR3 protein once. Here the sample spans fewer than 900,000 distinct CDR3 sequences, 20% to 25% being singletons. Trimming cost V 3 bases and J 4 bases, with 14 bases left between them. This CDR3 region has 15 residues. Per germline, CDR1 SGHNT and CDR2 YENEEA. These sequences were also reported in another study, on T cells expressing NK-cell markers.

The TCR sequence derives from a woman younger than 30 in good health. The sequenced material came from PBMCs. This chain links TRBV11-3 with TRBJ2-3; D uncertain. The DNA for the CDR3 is TGTGCCAGCAGCTTGGGCTTCTCCTCCGCAGATACGCAGTATTTT. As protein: CASSLGFSSADTQYF.